This entry lists 26 T cell receptor beta chains sequenced from one sample in a study of blood T cell repertoires in COVID-19. TCRdb's table, derived via immunoSEQ multiplex PCR, lists solely in-frame clones and lacks some. This sample carries about 520,000 clones, 80% to 90% of them seen once, and the ten largest clones take roughly 3.2%. The specimen was peripheral blood. The receptors derive from a human donor in a cohort sampled during active COVID-19.

V usage is TRBV6-5 and J usage is TRBJ1-4; TRBD1 aligns across 9 bases. The ends lost 5 bases at V and 7 bases at J; junction bases unmatched: 5. The CDR3 contains 14 residues. Germline values: CDR1 MNHEY, CDR2 SVGAGI. The DNA of the CDR3 is TGTGCCAGCAGTCCCGGGACAGGGTTTGAAAAACTGTTTTTT. Its protein product is CASSPGTGFEKLFF.

The CDR3 loop is CASSLVGTSGSYEQYF. CDR3 sequence (DNA): TGTGCCAGCAGCTTAGTGGGGACTAGCGGGTCCTACGAGCAGTACTTC. This chain links TRBV7-2 with TRBJ2-7, with 12 bases matching TRBD2. The CDR3 covers 16 residues. CDR1 is SGHTA and CDR2 is FQGNSA in the germline V gene. J was trimmed by 1 base and V by 1 base; bases with no gene match: 2.

V is TRBV30 and J is TRBJ1-3; no clear D gene. CDR1 and CDR2 (germline): GTSNPN, SVGIG (reference sequence). The CDR3 totals 16 residues. The V end was cut by 3 bases, the J end by 0 bases, with 15 bases between. CDR3 bases: TGTGCCTGGAGCCACCTCCCCGGTAGCTCTGGAAACACCATATATTTT. It translates to CAWSHLPGSSGNTIYF.

The chain links TRBV7-2 to TRBJ2-1; 10 nucleotides line up with TRBD2. Germline lookup yields CDR1 SGHTA and CDR2 FQGNSA. The CDR3 is made up of 15 amino acids. The junction had 13 bases not matched to a gene; V was cut back by 7 bases and J by 10 bases. The DNA for the CDR3 is TGTGCCAGCAACTACGGGAGCGGGAGGGACGGGGAGCAGTTCTTC. Amino acids: CASNYGSGRDGEQFF.

J is TRBJ2-3 and V is TRBV19, with D maybe TRBD1 (6 bases). The germline V and J ends were trimmed by 0 bases and 3 bases, with 10 bases remaining between them. Germline CDR1 and CDR2: LNHDA and SQIVND (reference sequence). This CDR3 is built from 15 residues. The CDR3 spells CASSIDRGVTDTQYF. The CDR3, as DNA: TGTGCCAGTAGTATAGACAGGGGAGTGACAGATACGCAGTATTTT.

This chain joins TRBV9 and TRBJ2-1, with 13 nucleotides matching TRBD2. The ends lost 3 bases at V and 9 bases at J; junction bases unmatched: 12. The germline V gene encodes CDR1 SGDLS and CDR2 YYNGEE. This CDR3 spans 17 amino acids. The CDR3 nucleotides are TGTGCCAGCAGCGCCGACCAGGGACTAGCGGGATCTTTTGAGCAGTTCTTC. Amino acid sequence: CASSADQGLAGSFEQFF.

The gene calls are TRBV5-6 and TRBJ1-5, with D hard to call. Trimming pared 4 bases from V and 0 bases from J, leaving 8 bases between. This CDR3 has 14 residues. Germline V CDR1 and CDR2: SGHDT, YYEEEE. The CDR3, as DNA: TGTGCCAGCAGCCGCCTGGCTAGCAATCAGCCCCAGCATTTT. It yields the protein CASSRLASNQPQHF.

The gene calls are TRBV19 and TRBJ1-4; 7 positions agree with TRBD1. The CDR3 is 14 amino acids. The V gene end was trimmed by 7 bases and the J gene end by 6 bases; junction bases not matched to a gene: 8. The germline CDR1 and CDR2 sequences are LNHDA and SQIVND (reference sequence). The CDR3 DNA reads as TGTGCCAGTATTCGGGACAGATCGGATGAAAAACTGTTTTTT. Its protein is CASIRDRSDEKLFF.

The chain uses TRBV7-3 and TRBJ2-2, with a weak D call TRBD2 (6 bases). The CDR3 runs to 16 residues. Germline V gives CDR1 SGHTA, CDR2 FQGTGA. Trimming shortened V by 5 bases and J by 1 base, and 14 bases separated the two germline ends. CDR3 DNA sequence: TGTGCCAGCAGCCGAAAGACTAGAGGGAACACCGGGGAGCTGTTTTTT. Amino acids: CASSRKTRGNTGELFF. Using reference TRBV7-3 and TRBJ2-2 for the parts outside the CDR3, the full variable domain is GAGVSQTPSNKVTEKGKYVELRCDPISGHTALYWYRQSLGQGPEFLIYFQGTGAADDSGLPNDRFFAVRPEGSVSTLKIQRTERGDSAVYLCASSRKTRGNTGELFFGEGSRLTVL.

The table lists this clone with a count of one. The chain is built from TRBV7-9 and TRBJ1-1; D remains unclear. Between the trimmed V and J ends, which lost 5 bases and 6 bases, there was a span of 19 bases. The CDR3 is 15 amino acids. Germline CDR1 is SEHNR and CDR2 is FQNEAQ (reference sequence). CDR3 nucleotides: TGTGCCAGCAGCCCGACGACGGGATATGGGGCTGAAGCTTTCTTT. Residues: CASSPTTGYGAEAFF. Complete variable domain (other parts from reference TRBV7-9 and TRBJ1-1): DTGVSQNPRHKITKRGQNVTFRCDPISEHNRLYWYRQTLGQGPEFLTYFQNEAQLEKSRLLSDRFSAERPKGSFSTLEIQRTEQGDSAMYLCASSPTTGYGAEAFFGQGTRLTVV.

V is TRBV7-2 and J is TRBJ2-2; TRBD1 aligns across 7 bases. V gave up 4 bases and J gave up 5 bases; unmatched junction bases: 7. CDR1 and CDR2 (germline): SGHTA, FQGNSA. This CDR3 has 15 residues. CDR3 region: CASSSRQGDTGELFF. The CDR3, as DNA: TGTGCCAGCAGCTCTAGACAGGGTGATACCGGGGAGCTGTTTTTT.

This chain links TRBV20-1 with TRBJ2-1; 8 bases map to TRBD1. CDR1 and CDR2 from the germline V gene are DFQATT and SNEGSKA (reference sequence). This CDR3 is built from 14 residues. V was clipped by 3 bases and J by 6 bases; unmatched bases: 7. CDR3 nucleotides: TGCAGTGCTAGTTACAGGGGGAAAGTCAATGAGCAGTTCTTC. This codes for CSASYRGKVNEQFF.

The rearrangement joins TRBV7-2 to TRBJ2-7; 9 bases align to TRBD2. The V gene's germline CDR1 is SGHTA and CDR2 FQGNSA. Trimming removed 5 bases from V and 6 bases from J; junction bases left unmatched: 14. The CDR3 totals 16 residues. The CDR3 DNA follows: TGTGCCAGCAGCCCTACTAGGGCGGGAGGGTTCGGCGAGCAGTACTTC. Translating it yields CASSPTRAGGFGEQYF.

The J gene is TRBJ1-5, the V gene TRBV15; no reliable D call. This CDR3 contains 14 residues. V lost 1 base to trimming and J lost 4 bases, with 8 bases between them. Germline V CDR1 and CDR2: LNHNV, YYDKDF (reference sequence). As DNA, the CDR3 is TGTGCCACCAGCAGAGCTGAACGGAATCAGCCCCAGCATTTT. It encodes CATSRAERNQPQHF.

The chain recombines TRBV28 with TRBJ2-5; TRBD2 matches 7 bases. CDR3 length: 16 amino acids. The V gene's germline CDR1 is MDHEN and CDR2 SYDVKM. V shed 6 bases and J 4 bases; nucleotides not matched to a gene: 14. The CDR3 region has the DNA TGTGCCAGCAGATCCCCCCCCGGGGGGACTGCAGAGACCCAGTACTTC. It yields the protein CASRSPPGGTAETQYF.

This sequence joins TRBV5-1 and TRBJ2-5; 7 nucleotides line up with TRBD2. Germline assignment: CDR1 SGHRS and CDR2 YFSETQ. The J segment lost 5 bases and the V segment lost 4 bases, leaving 8 bases of the junction unmatched. The CDR3 consists of 14 residues. In nucleotides, the CDR3 is TGCGCCAGCAGCGTGCCTAGCGGCCCGGAGACCCAGTACTTC. This codes for CASSVPSGPETQYF.

This chain joins TRBV6-5 and TRBJ1-1; possible D gene TRBD1, 5 bases. The length of the CDR3 is 14 residues. V gave up 1 base and J gave up 7 bases, with 13 bases separating them. The germline V gene has CDR1 MNHEY and CDR2 SVGAGI. The CDR3 sequence is CASSYWGDKGEAFF. Here the CDR3 DNA reads TGTGCCAGCAGTTACTGGGGGGATAAGGGTGAAGCTTTCTTT.

This chain links TRBV28 with TRBJ2-7; TRBD1 agrees at 9 bases. The V gene end was trimmed by 5 bases and the J gene end by 1 base; junction bases not matched to a gene: 6. CDR1 is MDHEN, CDR2 SYDVKM, per germline. The CDR3 has 15 residues. CDR3 nucleotide sequence: TGTGCCAGCAGTCCTTCCGGGACAGGGTCCTACGAGCAGTACTTC. Translated: CASSPSGTGSYEQYF.

With respect to this clone: Other DNA sequences from this sample encode an identical CDR3 as well. The chain carries TRBV30 and TRBJ2-7; D perhaps matches TRBD2 (5 bases). Trimming cost V 0 bases and J 6 bases, with 6 bases left between them. The CDR3 extends over 11 amino acids. The germline gives CDR1 GTSNPN, CDR2 SVGIG (reference sequence). The CDR3 DNA reads as TGTGCCTGGAGTGTAGGAGGCGAGCAGTACTTC. It encodes CAWSVGGEQYF.

The chain joins TRBV4-3 to TRBJ1-1, with D perhaps TRBD1 (6 bases). CDR1 and CDR2 (germline): LGHNA, YSLEER. Between the trimmed V and J ends, which lost 1 base and 5 bases, there was a span of 23 bases. This CDR3 is 18 amino acids long. CDR3 sequence (DNA): TGCGCCAGCAGCCAAGTCCTACAGGGAGAAGGCGAAGGGACTGAAGCTTTCTTT. Its protein is CASSQVLQGEGEGTEAFF.

This chain's CDR3 is CASSSGTGNYGYTF. The CDR3 DNA is TGTGCCAGCAGTTCGGGGACAGGGAACTATGGCTACACCTTC. The V and J genes are TRBV6-1 and TRBJ1-2; 9 positions match TRBD1. There are 14 residues in the CDR3. Germline V lookup: CDR1 MNHNS, CDR2 SASEGT. Trimming took 5 bases from V and 2 from J; bases not matched to a gene: 3.

The chain has TRBV5-4 and TRBJ1-1, with TRBD1 as a possible D gene (5 bases). The germline V gene encodes CDR1 SGHNT and CDR2 YYREEE (reference sequence). This CDR3 has 12 amino acids. V lost 3 bases to trimming and J lost 5 bases, with 8 bases between them. This chain's CDR3 is CASSSRETEAFF. In DNA, the CDR3 is TGTGCCAGCAGCTCCAGGGAAACTGAAGCTTTCTTT.

Regarding this clone: Other DNA sequences in this specimen translate into the identical CDR3. The chain has TRBV7-9 and TRBJ1-3; 10 bases match TRBD1. Trimming took 5 bases from V and 3 from J; bases not matched to a gene: 4. The CDR3 sequence is 15 residues long. Looked up from germline, CDR1 is SEHNR and CDR2 is FQNEAQ (reference sequence). The CDR3 is CASSPGTGVGNTIYF. In DNA form, the CDR3 reads TGTGCCAGCAGCCCCGGGACAGGGGTTGGAAACACCATATATTTT.

V and J are TRBV3-1 (or the pseudogene TRBV3-2) and TRBJ1-2; 7 bases are shared with TRBD1. Looked up from germline, CDR1 is LGHDT and CDR2 is YNNKEL (reference sequence). V was pared by 1 base and J by 7 bases, with 3 bases of the junction left unmatched. This CDR3 has 13 amino acids. In DNA form, the CDR3 reads TGTGCCAGCAGCCAAGGGGCAGGGGGTGGCTACACCTTC. Protein sequence: CASSQGAGGGYTF.

V usage is TRBV29-1 and J usage is TRBJ2-3; tentatively, D is TRBD1 (5 bases). V was pared by 3 bases and J by 4 bases, with 11 bases between. The CDR3 spans 13 residues. From germline, CDR1 is SQVTM and CDR2 ANQGSEA. The CDR3 is CSVDGQGADTQYF. In DNA form, the CDR3 reads TGCAGCGTTGATGGGCAGGGTGCAGATACGCAGTATTTT.

The chain uses TRBV6-5 and TRBJ1-1, with D unclear. V lost 2 bases to trimming and J lost 0 bases, with 7 bases between them. Germline V CDR1 and CDR2: MNHEY, SVGAGI. This CDR3 contains 14 residues. The CDR3 is CASSYRNMNTEAFF. CDR3 DNA sequence: TGTGCCAGCAGTTACAGAAACATGAACACTGAAGCTTTCTTT.